Detailed here is one T cell receptor (beta chain). The authors extracted RNA and reverse transcribed it into cDNA as the sequencing template. Libraries were prepared by immunoSEQ multiplex PCR; TCRdb keeps only in-frame clonotypes and omits some of them. The top ten hold more than 5.5% of the sample, which has 150,000 to 250,000 clones, 55% to 75% seen once. Treatment meaning: oral pan-JAK inhibitor, 5-10 mg twice daily. V was pared by 0 bases and J by 5 bases, with 10 bases between. Looked up from germline, CDR1 is GTSNPN and CDR2 is SVGIG (reference sequence). The CDR3 runs to 13 residues. This sample stems from a study of CD8+ T cells in alopecia areata.

This sample comprised CD4+ T cells sorted from blood, obtained at week 24, from a patient treated with tofacitinib. The clonotype comes from a human donor with alopecia areata. The chain links TRBV30 to TRBJ2-5; D unresolved. CDR3 DNA sequence: TGTGCCTGGAGTGTATCCCGTGGGGAGACCCAGTACTTC. Translation: CAWSVSRGETQYF.